This T cell receptor (beta chain) was profiled in a study of shared clonotypes between healthy human individuals. V was clipped by 0 bases and J by 9 bases, with 9 bases between them. The CDR3 length is 13 residues. Germline assignment: CDR1 LNHDA and CDR2 SQIVND (reference sequence). Produced via immunoSEQ multiplex PCR; TCRdb's table is partial and in-frame only. The data hold some 2.1 million clones, with just over 90% observed a single time. Naive CD8 populations comprised CD45RO-negative cells positively selected for CCR7, excluding terminally differentiated effector memory CD45RA+ cells. Study results and caveats: Rarefaction curves obtained for sorted subsets showed sequencing incomplete despite large depth. Estimated clonotype richness was generally higher in naive than memory subsets.

A word on this clone: As yet, its antigen is unknown. The same CDR3 arises from other DNA sequences in this sample as well.

Sequenced material: naive CD8+ T cells from PBMCs. The chain combines TRBV19 with TRBJ2-1; tentatively, D is TRBD2 (5 bases). The clonotype comes from a young man in good health. Some clones in this sample may be carry-over from other donors' samples. The CDR3 reads CASSIDPGGEQFF. The CDR3 region has the DNA TGTGCCAGTAGTATAGACCCCGGAGGTGAGCAGTTCTTC.